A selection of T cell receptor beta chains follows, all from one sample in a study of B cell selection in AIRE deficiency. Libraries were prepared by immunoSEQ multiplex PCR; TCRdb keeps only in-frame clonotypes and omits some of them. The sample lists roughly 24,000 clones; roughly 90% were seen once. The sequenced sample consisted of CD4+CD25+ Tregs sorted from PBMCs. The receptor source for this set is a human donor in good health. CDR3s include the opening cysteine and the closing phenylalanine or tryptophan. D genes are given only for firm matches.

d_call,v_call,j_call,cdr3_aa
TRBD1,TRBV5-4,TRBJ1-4,CASSSSTGSANEKLFF
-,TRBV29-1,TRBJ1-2,CSVGQGRDYGYTF
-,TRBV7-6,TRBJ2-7,CASSSDVLNYEQYF
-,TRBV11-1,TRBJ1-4,CASSLAGTATNEKLFF
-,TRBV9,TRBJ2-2,CASSVAHGRRNTGELFF
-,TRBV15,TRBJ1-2,CATSRDWSEALYGYTF
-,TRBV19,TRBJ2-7,CASSLARASEQYF
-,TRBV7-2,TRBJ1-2,CASSRDGLYGYTF
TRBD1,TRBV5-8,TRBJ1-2,CASSPTPTGPYGYTF
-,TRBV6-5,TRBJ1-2,CASSYDRNYGYTF
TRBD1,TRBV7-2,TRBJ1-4,CASSPAGGTNEKLFF
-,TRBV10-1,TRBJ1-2,CASSAGPDLNYGYTF
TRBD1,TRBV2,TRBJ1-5,CASSRGGGQPQHF
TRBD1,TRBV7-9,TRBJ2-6,CASSGGQGAGANVLTF
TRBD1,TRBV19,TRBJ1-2,CASSGRTGFNYGYTF
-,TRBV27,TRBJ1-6,CASSPRGINSPLHF
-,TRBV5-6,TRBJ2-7,CASSFGGEQYF
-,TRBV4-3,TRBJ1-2,CASSQDLFPPYGYTF
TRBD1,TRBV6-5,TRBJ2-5,CASKPTGDGGETQYF
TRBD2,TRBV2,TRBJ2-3,CASFRGGLGTDTQYF
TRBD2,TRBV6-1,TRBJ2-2,CASSPAGRAGELFF
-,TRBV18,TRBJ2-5,CASSPPIQETQYF
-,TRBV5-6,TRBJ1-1,CASSSGTRNTEAFF
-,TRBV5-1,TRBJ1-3,CASSLTEASSSGNTIYF
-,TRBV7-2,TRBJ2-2,CASSYGGRTGELFF
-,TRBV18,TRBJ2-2,CASSLLPPGNTGELFF
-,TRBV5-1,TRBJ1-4,CASSLTATNEKLFF
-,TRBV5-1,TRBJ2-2,CASSLYTGELFF
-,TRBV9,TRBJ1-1,CASSVGRDKMNTEAFF
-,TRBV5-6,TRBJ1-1,CASSLRRWEAFF
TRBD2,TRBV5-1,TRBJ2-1,CASSDQRGGSYNEQFF
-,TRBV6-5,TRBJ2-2,CASSYVGSNTGELFF
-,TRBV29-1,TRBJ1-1,CSVSWPEAFF
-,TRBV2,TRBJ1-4,CASILRVAPRTTLLDDEKLFF
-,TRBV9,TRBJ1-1,CASSVEGYGTEAFF
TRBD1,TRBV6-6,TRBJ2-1,CASSYAAGGLNEQFF
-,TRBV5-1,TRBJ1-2,CASSVDVHYGYTF
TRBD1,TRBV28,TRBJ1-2,CASSHDRGYGYTF
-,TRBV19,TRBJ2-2,CASNRTPTGITGELFF
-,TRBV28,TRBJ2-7,CASSFVSGRYEQYF
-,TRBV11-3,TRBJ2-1,CASSHNRGEEQFF
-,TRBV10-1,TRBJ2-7,CASSEGTYEQYF
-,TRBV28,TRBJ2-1,CASSPLGLKKGSYNEQFF
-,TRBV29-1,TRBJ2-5,CSVDRAFQETQYF
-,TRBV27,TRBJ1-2,CASSLNGNYGYTF
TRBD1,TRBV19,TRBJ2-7,CASRGQGIVNEQYF
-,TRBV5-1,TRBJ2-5,CASQGPPGETQYF
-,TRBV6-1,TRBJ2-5,CASSEALRPLNPVETQYF
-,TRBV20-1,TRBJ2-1,CSARANEQFF
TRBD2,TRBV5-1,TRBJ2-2,CASSLAMAGGITGELFF